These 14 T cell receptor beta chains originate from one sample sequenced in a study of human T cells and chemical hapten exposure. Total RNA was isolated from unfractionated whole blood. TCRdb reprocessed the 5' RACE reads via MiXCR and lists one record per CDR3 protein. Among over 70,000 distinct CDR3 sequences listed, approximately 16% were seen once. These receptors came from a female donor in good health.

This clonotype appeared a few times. The CDR3: CASSPKQTGLNTEAFF. The CDR3 nucleotides read TGTGCCAGCTCCCCAAAACAGACAGGGTTGAACACTGAAGCTTTCTTT. The V gene is TRBV18, the J gene TRBJ1-1, with 7 bases identical to TRBD1. Unmatched junction bases numbered 10, after V lost 6 bases and J lost 0 bases. This CDR3 comprises 16 residues. Germline lookup yields CDR1 KGHSH and CDR2 LQKENI.

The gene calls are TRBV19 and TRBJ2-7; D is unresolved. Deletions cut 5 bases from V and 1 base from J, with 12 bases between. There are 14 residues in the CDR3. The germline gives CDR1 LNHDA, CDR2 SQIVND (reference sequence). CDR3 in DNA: TGTGCCAGTAGTCCATACGGCAGTTCCTACGAGCAGTACTTC. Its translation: CASSPYGSSYEQYF.

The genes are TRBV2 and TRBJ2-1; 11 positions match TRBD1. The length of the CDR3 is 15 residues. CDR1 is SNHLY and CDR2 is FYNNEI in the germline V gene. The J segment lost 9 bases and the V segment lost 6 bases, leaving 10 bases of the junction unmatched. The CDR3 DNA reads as TGTGCCAGCAGCCTAGGACAGGGGGCGATTGGTGAGCAGTTCTTC. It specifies CASSLGQGAIGEQFF.

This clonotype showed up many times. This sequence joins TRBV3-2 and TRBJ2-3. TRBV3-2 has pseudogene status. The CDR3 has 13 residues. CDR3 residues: CASSQDSTDTQYF. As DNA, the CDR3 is TGTGCCAGCAGCCAAGACAGCACAGATACGCAGTATTTT.

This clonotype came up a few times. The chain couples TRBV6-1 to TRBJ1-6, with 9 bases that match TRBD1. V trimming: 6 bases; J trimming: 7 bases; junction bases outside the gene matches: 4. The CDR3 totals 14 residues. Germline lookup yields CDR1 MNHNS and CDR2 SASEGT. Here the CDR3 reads CASRGDRDNSPLHF. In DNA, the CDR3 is TGTGCCAGCAGGGGGGACAGGGACAATTCACCCCTCCACTTT.

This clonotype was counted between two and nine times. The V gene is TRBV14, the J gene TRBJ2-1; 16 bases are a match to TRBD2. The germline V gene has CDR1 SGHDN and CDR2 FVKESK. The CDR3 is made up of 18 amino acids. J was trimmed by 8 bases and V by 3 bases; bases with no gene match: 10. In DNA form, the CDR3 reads TGTGCCAGCAGCCAGCTACCGGGACTAGCGGGAGGGCCGGATGAGCAGTTCTTC. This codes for CASSQLPGLAGGPDEQFF.

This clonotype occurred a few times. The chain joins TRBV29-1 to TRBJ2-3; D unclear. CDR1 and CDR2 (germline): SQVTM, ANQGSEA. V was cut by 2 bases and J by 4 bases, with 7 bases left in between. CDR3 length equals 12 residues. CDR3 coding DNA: TGCAGCGTTGAATCGGCCGCAGATACGCAGTATTTT. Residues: CSVESAADTQYF.

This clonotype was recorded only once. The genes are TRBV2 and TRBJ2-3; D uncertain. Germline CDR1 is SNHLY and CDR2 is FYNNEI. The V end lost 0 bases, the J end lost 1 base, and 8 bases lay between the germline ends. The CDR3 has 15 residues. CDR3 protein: CASSEAGFGTDTQYF. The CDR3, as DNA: TGTGCCAGCAGTGAAGCGGGGTTCGGCACAGATACGCAGTATTTT.

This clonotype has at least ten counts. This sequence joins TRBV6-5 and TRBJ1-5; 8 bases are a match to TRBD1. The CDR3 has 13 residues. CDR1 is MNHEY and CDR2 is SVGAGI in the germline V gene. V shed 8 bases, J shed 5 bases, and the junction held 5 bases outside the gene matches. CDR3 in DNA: TGTGCCAGCGGGGGGACAGGTTATCAGCCCCAGCATTTT. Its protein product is CASGGTGYQPQHF.

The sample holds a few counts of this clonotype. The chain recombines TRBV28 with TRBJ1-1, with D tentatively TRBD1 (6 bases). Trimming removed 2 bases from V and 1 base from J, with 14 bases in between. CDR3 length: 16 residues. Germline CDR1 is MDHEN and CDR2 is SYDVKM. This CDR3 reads CASSLRWGRSNTEAFF. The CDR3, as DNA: TGTGCCAGCAGTTTACGCTGGGGGCGTTCGAACACTGAAGCTTTCTTT.

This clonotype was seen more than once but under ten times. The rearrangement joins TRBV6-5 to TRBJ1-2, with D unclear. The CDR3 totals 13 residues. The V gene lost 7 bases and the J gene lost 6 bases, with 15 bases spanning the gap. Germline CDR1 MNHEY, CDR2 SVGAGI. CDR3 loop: CASTNRWSHGYTF. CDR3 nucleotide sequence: TGTGCCAGCACTAACCGATGGAGTCATGGCTACACCTTC.

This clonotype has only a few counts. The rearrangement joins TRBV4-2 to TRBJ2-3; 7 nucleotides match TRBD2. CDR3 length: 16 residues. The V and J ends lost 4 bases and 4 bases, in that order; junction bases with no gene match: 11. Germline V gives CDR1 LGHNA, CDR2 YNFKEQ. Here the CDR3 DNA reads TGTGCCAGCAGCCGACGGACTAGTACAGACCCAGATACGCAGTATTTT. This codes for CASSRRTSTDPDTQYF.

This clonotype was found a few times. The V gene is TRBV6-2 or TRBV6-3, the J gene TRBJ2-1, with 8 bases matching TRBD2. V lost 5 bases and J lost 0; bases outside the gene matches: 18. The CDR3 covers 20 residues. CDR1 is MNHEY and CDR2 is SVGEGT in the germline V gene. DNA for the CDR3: TGTGCCAGCAGTCACACCGGCGACGGGAGGGATTATAGCTCCTACAATGAGCAGTTCTTC. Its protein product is CASSHTGDGRDYSSYNEQFF.

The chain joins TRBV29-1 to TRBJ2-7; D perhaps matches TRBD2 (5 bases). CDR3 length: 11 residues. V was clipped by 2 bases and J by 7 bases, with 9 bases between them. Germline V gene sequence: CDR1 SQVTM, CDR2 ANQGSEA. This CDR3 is CSVERSGEQYF. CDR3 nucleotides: TGCAGCGTTGAAAGGTCGGGGGAGCAGTACTTC.